This entry lists 12 T cell receptor beta chains sequenced from one sample in a study of cytomegalovirus exposure and HLA in healthy donors. The PCR employed 60 Vbeta primers together with 13 Jbeta primers. Clones were sequenced by immunoSEQ multiplex PCR, and TCRdb holds only the in-frame ones, with some missing. This repertoire shows 150,000 or so clones, about three quarters found once; its top ten account for approximately 13%. Sequencing was carried out using PBMCs. All receptors come from a man aged 40-55 years in good health and CMV-seropositive.

The chain is built from TRBV5-1 and TRBJ1-4; no definite D call. V was pared by 4 bases and J by 8 bases, with 15 bases between. From germline, CDR1 is SGHRS and CDR2 YFSETQ. The CDR3 loop spans 14 amino acids. The CDR3 protein is CASSPGSLGEKLFF. CDR3 nucleotides: TGCGCCAGCAGCCCGGGATCTCTGGGGGAAAAACTGTTTTTT.

The V and J genes are TRBV4-1 and TRBJ1-5, with D possibly being TRBD1 (5 bases). The V gene's germline CDR1 is MGHRA and CDR2 YSYEKL. Trimming removed 1 base at V and 10 bases at J, with 14 bases between. The CDR3 totals 14 residues. The CDR3 sequence: CASSQGGPGKPQHF. In DNA form, the CDR3 reads TGCGCCAGCAGCCAAGGTGGGCCAGGGAAACCCCAGCATTTT.

The CDR3 nucleotides read TGTGCCAGCAGCTTAGCGGCGGGAGGTGACGAGCAGTACTTC. Its protein product is CASSLAAGGDEQYF. The chain uses TRBV7-6 and TRBJ2-7; 8 nucleotides line up with TRBD2. Per the germline V gene, CDR1 is SGHVS and CDR2 is FNYEAQ. V shed 0 bases, J shed 5 bases, and the junction held 3 bases outside the gene matches. CDR3 length: 14 residues.

This rearrangement joins TRBV19 to TRBJ1-5, with D possibly matching TRBD1 (6 bases). With 5 bases removed from V and 3 bases from J, the gap between germline ends came to 11 bases. CDR3 length: 14 residues. The V gene's germline CDR1 is LNHDA and CDR2 SQIVND (reference sequence). The CDR3 DNA sequence: TGTGCCAGTAGTGCAAACAGGGTCAATCAGCCCCAGCATTTT. Protein sequence: CASSANRVNQPQHF.

The V gene is TRBV4-1, the J gene TRBJ2-3, with 8 positions matching TRBD2. Germline-derived CDR1 and CDR2 are MGHRA and YSYEKL. The CDR3 runs 16 residues. The V gene end was trimmed by 0 bases and the J gene end by 4 bases; junction bases not matched to a gene: 6. CDR3 in amino acids: CASSQEGLLAADTQYF. The DNA of the CDR3 is TGCGCCAGCAGCCAAGAGGGATTACTAGCGGCAGATACGCAGTATTTT.

The rearrangement joins TRBV27 to TRBJ2-7; D possibly corresponds to TRBD2 (5 bases). This CDR3 has 14 amino acids. Trimming removed 10 bases at V and 1 base at J, with 17 bases between. Germline values: CDR1 MNHEY, CDR2 SMNVEV (reference sequence). Here the CDR3 reads CATQRVGYSYEQYF. The CDR3 coding sequence is TGTGCCACCCAGAGGGTGGGGTATTCCTACGAGCAGTACTTC.

The chain is built from TRBV28 and TRBJ2-7, with D possibly being TRBD1 (5 bases). The germline V and J ends were trimmed by 7 bases and 6 bases, with 10 bases remaining between them. Looked up from germline, CDR1 is MDHEN and CDR2 is SYDVKM. CDR3 length equals 11 residues. CDR3 DNA: TGTGCCAGCACCGTAAGGGGCGAGCAGTACTTC. Its protein is CASTVRGEQYF.

This clone has only one observation. The rearrangement uses TRBV7-9 and TRBJ2-1; 7 bases fit TRBD2. Germline CDR1 is SEHNR and CDR2 is FQNEAQ (reference sequence). With 5 bases clipped from V and 7 bases from J, the junction kept 17 bases outside the gene matches. The CDR3 runs 17 residues. For the CDR3, the DNA is TGTGCCAGCAGCCCGCGTGCTCGGACTAGGGACCTTAATGAGCAGTTCTTC. This sequence encodes CASSPRARTRDLNEQFF.

This chain links TRBV19 with TRBJ2-6; D might be TRBD2 (5 bases). This CDR3 region has 14 residues. Trimming cost V 8 bases and J 0 bases, with 8 bases left between them. CDR1 and CDR2 from the germline V gene are LNHDA and SQIVND (reference sequence). The CDR3 protein is CASRTYSGANVLTF. As DNA, the CDR3 is TGTGCCAGTCGGACTTACTCTGGGGCCAACGTCCTGACTTTC.

Here the CDR3 DNA reads TGTGCCAGCAGCTTAGACAGGGAGACTGAAGCTTTCTTT. Its translation: CASSLDRETEAFF. V usage is TRBV7-7 and J usage is TRBJ1-1; tentatively, D is TRBD1 (6 bases). The CDR3 loop spans 13 amino acids. The V and J ends lost 1 base and 5 bases respectively, with 8 bases between them. Germline lookup yields CDR1 SSHAT and CDR2 FNYEAQ (reference sequence).

Only one count was recorded for this clone. The chain couples TRBV7-9 to TRBJ2-1, with 11 bases aligning to TRBD2. The CDR3 runs to 15 residues. Germline CDR1 is SEHNR and CDR2 is FQNEAQ (reference sequence). Germline trimming cut 5 bases from V and 10 bases from J; bases unmatched to any gene: 10. CDR3 residues: CASSQTSGSLSEQFF. The CDR3 coding sequence is TGTGCCAGCAGCCAAACTAGCGGGAGTTTGAGCGAGCAGTTCTTC. Complete variable domain (other parts from reference TRBV7-9 and TRBJ2-1): DTGVSQNPRHKITKRGQNVTFRCDPISEHNRLYWYRQTLGQGPEFLTYFQNEAQLEKSRLLSDRFSAERPKGSFSTLEIQRTEQGDSAMYLCASSQTSGSLSEQFFGPGTRLTVL.

The chain employs TRBV7-2 and TRBJ2-7, with 7 positions matching TRBD2. Looked up from germline, CDR1 is SGHTA and CDR2 is FQGNSA. The CDR3 spans 16 residues. With V trimmed by 1 base and J by 6 bases, 12 bases remained unmatched. The CDR3 is CASSLVGGGRVGEQYF. The CDR3 region has the DNA TGTGCCAGCAGCTTAGTAGGAGGAGGGAGGGTTGGCGAGCAGTACTTC.